The 18 T cell receptor beta chains below were found in one sample sequenced in a study of T-cell memory formation after mild COVID-19. TCRdb processed the 5' RACE reads anew with MiXCR; each CDR3 protein has one entry. The sample shows 550,000 to 700,000 distinct CDR3 sequences, roughly 18% of them seen only once. Sequenced input: PBMCs or a T cell subset sorted from them (not recorded which). The source of these receptors is an adult woman who had mild COVID-19 (a few samples of this study predate the infection). Cell type and time point are not known.

In this sample, this clonotype turned up a few times. The chain is built from TRBV9 and TRBJ2-1, with 10 bases fitting TRBD1. The CDR3 has 17 amino acids. Germline V gives CDR1 SGDLS, CDR2 YYNGEE. With V trimmed by 3 bases and J by 7 bases, 13 bases remained unmatched. DNA for the CDR3: TGTGCCAGCAGCGCGCCTTATGTCGGGACAGGGGAAAATGAGCAGTTCTTC. Amino acid sequence: CASSAPYVGTGENEQFF.

The chain couples TRBV6-2 or TRBV6-3 to TRBJ2-6; D is unresolved. CDR1 MNHEY and CDR2 SVGEGT come from the germline V gene. V lost 2 bases to trimming and J lost 0 bases, with 8 bases between them. The CDR3 sequence is 16 residues long. This chain's CDR3 is CASSYLDISGANVLTF. CDR3 in DNA: TGTGCCAGCAGTTACCTCGACATCTCTGGGGCCAACGTCCTGACTTTC.

The chain recombines TRBV27 with TRBJ2-6; weak D call: TRBD1 (6 bases). Trimming shortened V by 6 bases and J by 0 bases, and 18 bases separated the two germline ends. Germline-derived CDR1 and CDR2 are MNHEY and SMNVEV (reference sequence). The CDR3 spans 18 residues. CDR3 protein: CASRGWTESYSGANVLTF. For the CDR3, the DNA is TGTGCCAGCAGGGGGTGGACAGAAAGCTACTCTGGGGCCAACGTCCTGACTTTC.

V and J are TRBV14 and TRBJ2-6, with 8 bases matching TRBD1. The germline V gene encodes CDR1 SGHDN and CDR2 FVKESK. V was clipped by 4 bases and J by 0 bases; unmatched bases: 11. The CDR3 is 19 residues long. The chain's CDR3 is CASSPPYQGAFSGANVLTF. DNA for the CDR3: TGTGCCAGCAGCCCCCCCTACCAGGGGGCCTTCTCTGGGGCCAACGTCCTGACTTTC.

This clonotype was seen a handful of times. The chain couples TRBV2 to TRBJ1-4, with 7 bases identical to TRBD1. Germline V gene data show CDR1 as SNHLY and CDR2 as FYNNEI. The CDR3 has 13 residues. V gave up 8 bases and J gave up 4 bases; unmatched junction bases: 4. CDR3 nucleotides: TGTGCCAGCCGACAGGGTATTAATGAAAAACTGTTTTTT. It codes for CASRQGINEKLFF. Full variable domain (rest looked up from reference TRBV2 and TRBJ1-4): EPEVTQTPSHQVTQMGQEVILRCVPISNHLYFYWYRQILGQKVEFLVSFYNNEISEKSEIFDDQFSVERPDGSNFTLKIRSTKLEDSAMYFCASRQGINEKLFFGSGTQLSVL.

V and J are TRBV29-1 and TRBJ2-5, with D possibly being TRBD2 (5 bases). From germline, CDR1 is SQVTM and CDR2 ANQGSEA. Trimming removed 2 bases at V and 0 bases at J, with 7 bases between. The CDR3 loop spans 13 amino acids. The DNA of the CDR3 is TGCAGCGTTGAATTGGACTACCAAGAGACCCAGTACTTC. As protein: CSVELDYQETQYF.

This clonotype has only a few counts. The chain is built from TRBV6-2 or TRBV6-3 and TRBJ1-2; 7 nucleotides line up with TRBD1. This CDR3 contains 13 residues. Trimming removed 6 bases from V and 0 bases from J; junction bases left unmatched: 1. Germline assignment: CDR1 MNHEY and CDR2 SVGEGT. This CDR3 reads CASSQGANYGYTF. CDR3 DNA: TGTGCCAGCAGCCAGGGGGCTAACTATGGCTACACCTTC.

CDR3 in DNA: TGTGCCAGCGCCCCTTGGGGGGGTGGGGACACAGATACGCAGTATTTT. It translates to CASAPWGGGDTDTQYF. The gene calls are TRBV12-3 or TRBV12-4 and TRBJ2-3; 7 bases fit TRBD2. The CDR3 consists of 16 residues. J was trimmed by 2 bases and V by 8 bases; bases with no gene match: 13.

The chain uses TRBV29-1 and TRBJ2-7; no clear D gene. Trimming left V 2 bases short and J 2 bases short, with 10 bases between. This CDR3 spans 13 amino acids. Per germline, CDR1 SQVTM and CDR2 ANQGSEA. In DNA form, the CDR3 reads TGCAGCGTTGAAATAGAGTTCCCCTACGAGCAGTACTTC. Translated, it gives CSVEIEFPYEQYF.

V usage is TRBV27 and J usage is TRBJ2-1; a possible D gene is TRBD1 (5 bases). The ends were cut back, 5 bases at V and 8 bases at J, with 22 bases in the middle. The CDR3 runs to 16 residues. From germline, CDR1 is MNHEY and CDR2 SMNVEV (reference sequence). DNA for the CDR3: TGTGCCAGCAGTCTGAACGCAGGGCTCGAGATGTATGAGCAGTTCTTC. Amino acid sequence: CASSLNAGLEMYEQFF.

This clonotype was seen only a few times. CDR3 sequence: CASSLVAGLSYEQYF. CDR3 DNA: TGTGCCAGCAGTTTAGTGGCAGGACTCTCCTACGAGCAGTACTTC. The chain carries TRBV12-3 or TRBV12-4 and TRBJ2-7; tentative D call: TRBD2 (5 bases). The CDR3 spans 15 residues. With 1 base removed from V and 0 bases from J, the gap between germline ends came to 10 bases.

This clonotype was recorded a few times. The chain is built from TRBV7-3 and TRBJ2-1; perhaps TRBD2 as D (6 bases). Germline V gene lookup returns CDR1 SGHTA and CDR2 FQGTGA. V lost 2 bases to trimming and J lost 9 bases, with 11 bases between them. The CDR3 totals 13 residues. The CDR3 reads CASSLGGPGEQFF. CDR3 coding DNA: TGTGCCAGCAGCTTAGGAGGGCCCGGTGAGCAGTTCTTC.

In this sample, this clonotype turned up many times. The rearrangement joins TRBV12-3 or TRBV12-4 to TRBJ2-3; D is possibly TRBD2 (6 bases). V was trimmed by 3 bases and J by 1 base, leaving 8 bases between them. The CDR3 has 14 residues. The CDR3 DNA follows: TGTGCCAGCAGTTTTGTAGCGGGCACAGATACGCAGTATTTT. Protein sequence: CASSFVAGTDTQYF.

Only a few counts were recorded for this clonotype. This sequence joins TRBV7-2 and TRBJ1-3; 7 bases line up with TRBD1. Unmatched junction bases numbered 5, after V lost 4 bases and J lost 8 bases. The CDR3 spans 13 residues. Germline CDR1 SGHTA, CDR2 FQGNSA. The CDR3 bases are TGTGCCAGCAGCTCAGGGGGATTGGACACCATATATTTT. Its translation is CASSSGGLDTIYF.

The CDR3 bases are TGTGCCTGGAGTGTCGGTCAGACTTATAATTCACCCCTCCACTTT. Encoded protein: CAWSVGQTYNSPLHF. The chain uses TRBV30 and TRBJ1-6; D is unclear. Germline CDR1 reads GTSNPN; CDR2 reads SVGIG (reference sequence). CDR3 length: 15 amino acids. V was clipped by 0 bases and J by 4 bases, with 10 bases between them.

The chain has TRBV12-3 or TRBV12-4 and TRBJ1-2, with D tentatively TRBD1 (5 bases). Trimming took off 2 bases at V and 6 bases at J, with 13 bases between the two ends. This CDR3 spans 14 amino acids. CDR3 DNA sequence: TGTGCCAGCAGTTTATTTGGGGGGAGGAATGGCTACACCTTC. Translating gives CASSLFGGRNGYTF.

This clonotype was recorded many times. The chain has TRBV2 and TRBJ1-2; D is undetermined. V was pared by 3 bases and J by 8 bases, with 13 bases between. This CDR3 contains 13 residues. Germline lookup yields CDR1 SNHLY and CDR2 FYNNEI. Here the CDR3 reads CASSEVPVLGYTF. The CDR3 region has the DNA TGTGCCAGCAGTGAGGTCCCCGTTCTAGGCTACACCTTC. Supplemented by reference TRBV2 and TRBJ1-2, the full variable domain reads EPEVTQTPSHQVTQMGQEVILRCVPISNHLYFYWYRQILGQKVEFLVSFYNNEISEKSEIFDDQFSVERPDGSNFTLKIRSTKLEDSAMYFCASSEVPVLGYTFGSGTRLTVV.

The chain uses TRBV20-1 and TRBJ2-3, with TRBD2 as a possible D gene (6 bases). The CDR3 is 15 residues long. Trimming removed 5 bases at V and 1 base at J, with 16 bases between. Per germline, CDR1 DFQATT and CDR2 SNEGSKA (reference sequence). CDR3 region: CSAPSGTLRTDTQYF. The CDR3, as DNA: TGCAGTGCTCCCTCCGGGACTCTACGCACAGATACGCAGTATTTT.